The rows below give T cell receptor beta chains drawn from one sample of a study of cytomegalovirus exposure and HLA in healthy donors. The assay was immunoSEQ multiplex PCR, and TCRdb's table has in-frame clones only and misses some. The sample holds fewer than 150,000 clones, around 80% seen once. The material sequenced was PBMCs. These receptors came from a man aged 30-40 years in good health. The CDR3 runs from the conserved cysteine through the conserved F or W. D genes are given only for firm matches. Size is omitted from some rows. Given values are once, few, many or a class for expanded clones.

abundance,d_gene,j_gene,v_gene,CDR3nt,CDR3aa
.,.,TRBJ2-5,TRBV11-2,TGTGCCAGCAGCTGGGGGGGGGCGGAAGAGACCCAGTACTTC,CASSWGGAEETQYF
.,TRBD1,TRBJ1-5,TRBV10-2,TGCGCCAGCAAGGACAGGGCCGGGCGGCAGCCCCAGCATTTT,CASKDRAGRQPQHF
few,.,TRBJ2-7,TRBV6-4,TGTGGTTGGGCTGCCCTTATGGGCGAGCAGTACTTC,CGWAALMGEQYF
.,.,TRBJ2-7,TRBV29-1,TGCAGCGTTGCTACAGGGAAATCCTACGAGCAGTACTTC,CSVATGKSYEQYF
.,.,TRBJ1-5,TRBV28,TGTGCCAGCAGCCCCGCCCAGCATTTT,CASSPAQHF
.,.,TRBJ2-7,TRBV30,TGTGCCTTGTGGAGGGGAATCTACGAGCAGTACTTC,CALWRGIYEQYF
few,TRBD2,TRBJ2-2,TRBV6-1,TGTGCCAGGAGCCCTAGACTAGCGGGATGGGTGGAGCTGTTTTTT,CARSPRLAGWVELFF
.,TRBD1,TRBJ1-4,TRBV5-1,TGCGCCAGCAGCTTGGGGGTCTCGACAGGGCCCGGGGAAAAACTGTTTTTT,CASSLGVSTGPGEKLFF
few,TRBD1,TRBJ1-2,TRBV4-1,TGCGCCAGCAGCCAAGGCCGGGACAGCTTCTATGGCTACACCTTC,CASSQGRDSFYGYTF
.,TRBD2,TRBJ2-7,TRBV7-2,TGTGCCAGCAGCGTCTGGGACTACTCCTACGAGCAGTACTTC,CASSVWDYSYEQYF
.,TRBD1,TRBJ2-5,TRBV7-2,TGTGCCAGCAGCTCCGGACAGGGTGTGGAGACCCAGTACTTC,CASSSGQGVETQYF
.,TRBD2,TRBJ2-7,TRBV27,TGTGCCAGCAGTTTATCGTTAGCGGGAGCGGGCTACGAGCAGTACTTC,CASSLSLAGAGYEQYF
.,TRBD1,TRBJ1-2,TRBV5-4,TGTGCCAGCAGCGGGGACAGGAACTATGGCTACACCTTC,CASSGDRNYGYTF
once,TRBD2,TRBJ2-1,TRBV11-1,TGTGCCAGCAGCTCCGAACTAGCGGGAAGGTACAATGAGCAGTTCTTC,CASSSELAGRYNEQFF
.,.,TRBJ2-5,TRBV5-1,TGCGCCAGCAGCTTTGGCAGCGGGGAGACCCAGTACTTC,CASSFGSGETQYF
.,.,TRBJ2-4,TRBV5-4,TGTGCCAGCAGCTCGGGACTAGCCAAAAACATTCAGTACTTC,CASSSGLAKNIQYF
.,.,TRBJ2-2,TRBV6-1,TGTGCCAGCAGATGGGACTCTAACACCGGGGAGCTGTTTTTT,CASRWDSNTGELFF
.,.,TRBJ1-6,TRBV7-2,TGTGCCAGCAGCGCCGTATCCTTAAGGGGAACCTTTAATTCACCCCTCCACTTT,CASSAVSLRGTFNSPLHF
.,.,TRBJ2-7,TRBV7-9,TGTGCCAGCAGCTTAGAGTCGTTGGGACAAGGCTACGAGCAGTACTTC,CASSLESLGQGYEQYF
.,.,TRBJ2-7,TRBV5-4,TGTGCCAGCAGCTCACCGGGCCAGGGACACCGATACGAGCAGTACTTC,CASSSPGQGHRYEQYF
.,.,TRBJ2-3,TRBV5-4,TGTGCCAGCAGCCCCCCTGGGGGGAGGCACCGAGATACGCAGTATTTT,CASSPPGGRHRDTQYF
.,TRBD2,TRBJ2-1,TRBV4-3,TGCGCCAGCAGCCAAGGGTCTGATCCTAGCGGCGGGAGATCGTCTGGTGAGCAGTTCTTC,CASSQGSDPSGGRSSGEQFF
.,.,TRBJ2-2,TRBV5-4,TGTGCCAGCAGCTTGTCGTCGGGGTGGACCGGGGAGCTGTTTTTT,CASSLSSGWTGELFF
.,.,TRBJ1-5,TRBV7-8,TGTGCCAGCAGCTTCCTTTCAGGGGCTCAGCCCCAGCATTTT,CASSFLSGAQPQHF
.,.,TRBJ2-7,TRBV4-2,TGTGCCAGCAGCCGTACCCGTGGGGCAGGCTACGAGCAGTACTTC,CASSRTRGAGYEQYF
.,.,TRBJ2-1,TRBV7-9,TGTGCCAGCAGCTTAGAATTGTTAAATGAGCAGTTCTTC,CASSLELLNEQFF
.,TRBD1,TRBJ2-4,TRBV30,TGTGCCTGGTCCCCCCGGACAGGGGTAAACATTCAGTACTTC,CAWSPRTGVNIQYF
once,TRBD1,TRBJ2-7,TRBV30,TGTGCCTGGAACCGAGGGACAGGGGTCGGCGAGCAGTACTTC,CAWNRGTGVGEQYF
once,.,TRBJ1-2,TRBV7-4,TGTGCCAGCAGCTTAGATAAGCTTTTCTATGGCTACACCTTC,CASSLDKLFYGYTF
.,TRBD1,TRBJ1-2,TRBV7-6,TGTGCCAGCAGCCCGATGACAGGGACCTATGGCTACACCTTC,CASSPMTGTYGYTF
.,TRBD1,TRBJ2-1,TRBV18,TGTGCCAGCTCACCACAGACAGGGGATCGCAATGAGCAGTTCTTC,CASSPQTGDRNEQFF
.,.,TRBJ2-3,TRBV27,TGTGCCAGCAGTTTTGAGGCGGTGGCAGATACGCAGTATTTT,CASSFEAVADTQYF
many,.,TRBJ2-3,TRBV6-4,TGTGCCAGCAGTGAAGTAGAGGGGGATAAGGATACGCAGTATTTT,CASSEVEGDKDTQYF
.,TRBD1,TRBJ2-7,TRBV27,TGTGCCAGCAGTTCGGAAAGGGGGCTCTACGAGCAGTACTTC,CASSSERGLYEQYF
few,TRBD1,TRBJ2-5,TRBV4-2,TGTGCCAGCAGCCTAGGGACAGGGGGCAGTGAGACCCAGTACTTC,CASSLGTGGSETQYF
.,.,TRBJ2-1,TRBV29-1,TGCAGCGGACAAGGGGGGGCCACGCGTGAGCAGTTCTTC,CSGQGGATREQFF
.,TRBD2,TRBJ2-3,TRBV19,TGTGCCAGCGCCCCGACCGGGGGGGAGCTAGATACGCAGTATTTT,CASAPTGGELDTQYF
.,.,TRBJ2-2,TRBV2,TGTGCCAGCAGGGCCCAGGGTCCGGGCACCGGGGAGCTGTTTTTT,CASRAQGPGTGELFF
.,.,TRBJ1-5,TRBV7-8,TGTGCCAGCAGCTTAGGGTTCCCGGTGAATCAGCCCCAGCATTTT,CASSLGFPVNQPQHF
few,.,TRBJ2-1,TRBV5-6,TGTGCCAGCAGCCCACAGGGTCAGAATGAGCAGTTCTTC,CASSPQGQNEQFF
.,TRBD2,TRBJ2-3,TRBV4-2,TGTGCCAGCCAGGAGTACGGGAGGGCCGGAGATACGCAGTATTTT,CASQEYGRAGDTQYF
.,TRBD1,TRBJ1-3,TRBV27,TGTGCCAGCAGTCTCACAGGGGTTAGAAACACCATATATTTT,CASSLTGVRNTIYF
.,.,TRBJ1-3,TRBV6-1,TGTGCCAGCAGAGTCGACAGCGTCTCTGGAAACACCATATATTTT,CASRVDSVSGNTIYF
.,.,TRBJ1-2,TRBV5-1,TGCGCCAGCAGCTTGGAAGGGCAGGGAAACTATGGCTACACCTTC,CASSLEGQGNYGYTF
once,TRBD1,TRBJ1-3,TRBV11-2,TGTGCCAGCAGCCGGACTATCGGGACAGCCTCTGGAAACACCATATATTTT,CASSRTIGTASGNTIYF
.,TRBD1,TRBJ1-3,TRBV7-9,TGTGCCAGCAGCTTAAGGGACAGAGGTGCAGGGACCATATATTTT,CASSLRDRGAGTIYF